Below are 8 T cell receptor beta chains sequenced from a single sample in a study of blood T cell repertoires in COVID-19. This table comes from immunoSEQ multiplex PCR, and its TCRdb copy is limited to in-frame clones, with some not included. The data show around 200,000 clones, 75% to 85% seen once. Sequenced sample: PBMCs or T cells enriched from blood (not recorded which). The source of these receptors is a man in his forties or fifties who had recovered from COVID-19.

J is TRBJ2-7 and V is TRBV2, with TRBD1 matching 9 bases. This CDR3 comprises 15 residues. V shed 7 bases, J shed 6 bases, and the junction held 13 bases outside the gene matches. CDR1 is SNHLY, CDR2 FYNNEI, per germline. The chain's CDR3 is CASKVTGTGSSEQYF. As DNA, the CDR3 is TGTGCCAGCAAAGTTACCGGGACAGGGTCATCCGAGCAGTACTTC.

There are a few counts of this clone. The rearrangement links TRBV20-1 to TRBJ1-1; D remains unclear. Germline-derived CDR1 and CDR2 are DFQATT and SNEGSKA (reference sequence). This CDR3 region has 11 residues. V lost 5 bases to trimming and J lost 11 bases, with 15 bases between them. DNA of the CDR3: TGCAGTGCTCCATTTGGCGGGTCGGCTTTCTTT. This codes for CSAPFGGSAFF.

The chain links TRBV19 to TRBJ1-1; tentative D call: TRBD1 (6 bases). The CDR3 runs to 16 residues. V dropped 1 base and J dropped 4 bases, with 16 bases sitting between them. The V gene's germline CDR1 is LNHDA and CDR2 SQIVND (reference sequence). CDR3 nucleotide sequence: TGTGCCAGTAGTATAGCCCTTGGGGGCCGAGGCACTGAAGCTTTCTTT. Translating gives CASSIALGGRGTEAFF.

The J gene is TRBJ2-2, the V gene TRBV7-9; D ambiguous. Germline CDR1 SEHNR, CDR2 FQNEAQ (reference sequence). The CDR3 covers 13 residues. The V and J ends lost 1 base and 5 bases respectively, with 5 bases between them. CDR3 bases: TGTGCCAGCAGCTTAGTACATACCGGGGAGCTGTTTTTT. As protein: CASSLVHTGELFF. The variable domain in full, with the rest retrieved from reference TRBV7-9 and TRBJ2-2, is DTGVSQNPRHKITKRGQNVTFRCDPISEHNRLYWYRQTLGQGPEFLTYFQNEAQLEKSRLLSDRFSAERPKGSFSTLEIQRTEQGDSAMYLCASSLVHTGELFFGEGSRLTVL.

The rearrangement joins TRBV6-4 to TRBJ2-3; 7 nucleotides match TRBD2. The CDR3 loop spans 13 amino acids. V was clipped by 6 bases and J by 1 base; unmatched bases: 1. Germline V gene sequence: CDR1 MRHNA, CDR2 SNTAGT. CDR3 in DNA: TGTGCCAGCAGCAGCGGGGGCACAGATACGCAGTATTTT. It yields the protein CASSSGGTDTQYF.

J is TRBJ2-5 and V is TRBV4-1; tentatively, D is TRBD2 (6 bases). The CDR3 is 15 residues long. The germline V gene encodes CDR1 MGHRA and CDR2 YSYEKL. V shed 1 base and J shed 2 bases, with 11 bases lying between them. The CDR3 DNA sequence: TGCGCCAGCAGCCAAGCTTTGGAGGGTCAAGAGACCCAGTACTTC. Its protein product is CASSQALEGQETQYF.

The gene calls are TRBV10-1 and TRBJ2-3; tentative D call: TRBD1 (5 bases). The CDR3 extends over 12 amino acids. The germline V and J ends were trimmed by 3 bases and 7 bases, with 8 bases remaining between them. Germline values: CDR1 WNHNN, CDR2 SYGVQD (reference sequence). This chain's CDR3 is CASSDRQNTQYF. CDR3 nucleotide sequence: TGCGCCAGCAGTGACCGACAGAATACGCAGTATTTT.

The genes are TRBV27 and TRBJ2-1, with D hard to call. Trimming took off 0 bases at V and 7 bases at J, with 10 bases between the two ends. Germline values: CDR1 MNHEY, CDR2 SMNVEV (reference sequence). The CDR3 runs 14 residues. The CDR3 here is CASSLSPVRNEQFF. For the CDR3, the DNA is TGTGCCAGCAGTTTATCCCCGGTGAGGAATGAGCAGTTCTTC.